The 9 T cell receptor beta chains below were found in one sample sequenced in a study of T cells in Graves' hyperthyroidism and ophthalmopathy. Amplification yielded TCR beta CDR3 regions, with RNA transcripts as the source. Primed by the HTBI set, a first-round RT-PCR was run on the TCR CDR3. Using its own MiXCR run on the multiplex PCR reads, TCRdb lists one record per CDR3 protein. The table has 480,000 or so distinct CDR3 sequences, around 50% seen once. The sample consisted of peripheral blood or thyroid tissue (not recorded which). The receptors derive from an adult woman with Graves' disease, either hyperthyroidism or ophthalmopathy (not recorded which).

The V gene is TRBV29-1, the J gene TRBJ2-2; 9 bases fit TRBD1. CDR1 is SQVTM and CDR2 is ANQGSEA in the germline V gene. J was trimmed by 6 bases and V by 6 bases; bases with no gene match: 5. The CDR3 is made up of 13 amino acids. In DNA form, the CDR3 reads TGCAGCGTACTGGACAGGGGCGCCGGGGAGCTGTTTTTT. Its protein product is CSVLDRGAGELFF.

In the case of this clonotype: At one end, the junction sequence differs from germline, possibly due to a read error. The chain carries TRBV5-1 and TRBJ2-2; TRBD1 or TRBD2 may be the D gene (5 bases each). The CDR3 runs 16 residues. Germline V gene lookup returns CDR1 SGHRS and CDR2 YFSETQ. DNA for the CDR3: TGCGCCAGCAGCTTGGATGTGGGGCCCGCGATCGGGGAGCTGTTTTTC. Translated: CASSLDVGPAIGELFF.

This clonotype was found many times. V usage is TRBV6-5 and J usage is TRBJ2-6, with D unresolved. Germline lookup yields CDR1 MNHEY and CDR2 SVGAGI. Deletions cut 6 bases from V and 4 bases from J, with 10 bases between. CDR3 size: 14 residues. The DNA of the CDR3 is TGTGCCAGCAGCCCCGACACAGGGGCCAACGTCCTGACTTTC. This gives the protein CASSPDTGANVLTF.

This clonotype was counted a few times. This CDR3 is CATSGDRDGNTIYF. In DNA form, the CDR3 reads TGTGCCACCAGTGGGGACAGGGACGGAAACACCATATATTTT. The chain carries TRBV24-1 and TRBJ1-3, with 9 bases that match TRBD1. J gave up 4 bases and V 5 bases, and 2 bases lay outside the gene matches. CDR1 and CDR2 (germline): KGHDR, SFDVKD. This CDR3 region has 14 residues.

The chain has TRBV10-3 and TRBJ1-1, with D tentatively TRBD1 (5 bases). CDR3 size: 15 residues. Between the trimmed V and J ends, which lost 5 bases and 5 bases, there was a span of 18 bases. Germline V gene lookup returns CDR1 ENHRY and CDR2 SYGVKD. For the CDR3, the DNA is TGTGCCATCAGTACCTCAGACCGGGGCAGGACTGAAGCTTTCTTT. It codes for CAISTSDRGRTEAFF.

The chain recombines TRBV20-1 with TRBJ2-2, with 8 bases fitting TRBD1. The germline V gene has CDR1 DFQATT and CDR2 SNEGSKA (reference sequence). Trimming took 8 bases from V and 5 from J; bases not matched to a gene: 7. The CDR3 spans 13 residues. CDR3 sequence: CSFSGGRTGELFF. The CDR3 region has the DNA TGCAGTTTCTCAGGGGGCCGAACCGGGGAGCTGTTTTTT.

This clonotype was found once. The V and J genes are TRBV7-2 and TRBJ2-5; D is perhaps TRBD1 or TRBD2 (6 bases each). The CDR3 consists of 16 residues. The germline V gene has CDR1 SGHTA and CDR2 FQGNSA. The germline V and J ends were trimmed by 1 base and 6 bases, with 18 bases remaining between them. CDR3 loop: CASSLGSSGGGKTQYF. The DNA of the CDR3 is TGTGCCAGCAGCTTAGGATCTTCCGGGGGCGGAAAGACCCAGTACTTC.

This clonotype has ten or more counts. The chain has TRBV6-5 and TRBJ2-5; D is unclear. The germline V gene encodes CDR1 MNHEY and CDR2 SVGAGI. Trimming removed 9 bases from V and 7 bases from J, with 6 bases in between. The CDR3 runs 9 residues. CDR3 loop: CARAGTQYF. In DNA form, the CDR3 reads TGTGCCAGGGCCGGGACCCAGTACTTC.

This clonotype was observed at least ten times. V is TRBV7-8 and J is TRBJ2-7; D remains ambiguous. Per the germline V gene, CDR1 is SGHVS and CDR2 is FQNEAQ. This CDR3 contains 15 residues. Between the trimmed V and J ends, which lost 2 bases and 0 bases, there was a span of 11 bases. CDR3 bases: TGTGCCAGCAGCTTATTTGACCAGAGCTCCTACGAGCAGTACTTC. This encodes CASSLFDQSSYEQYF.